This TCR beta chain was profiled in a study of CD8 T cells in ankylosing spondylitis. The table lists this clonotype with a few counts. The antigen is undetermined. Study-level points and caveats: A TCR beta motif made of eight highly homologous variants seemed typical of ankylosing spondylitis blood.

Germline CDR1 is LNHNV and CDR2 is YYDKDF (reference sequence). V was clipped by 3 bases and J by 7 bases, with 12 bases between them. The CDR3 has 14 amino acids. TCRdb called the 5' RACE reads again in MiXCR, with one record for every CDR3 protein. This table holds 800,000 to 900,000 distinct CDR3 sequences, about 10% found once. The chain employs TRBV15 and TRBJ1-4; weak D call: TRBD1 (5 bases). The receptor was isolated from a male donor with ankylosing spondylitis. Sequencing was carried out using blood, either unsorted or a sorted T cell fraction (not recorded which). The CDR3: CATSSRGRGEKLFF. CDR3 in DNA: TGTGCCACCAGCAGCCGGGGAAGGGGTGAAAAACTGTTTTTT.